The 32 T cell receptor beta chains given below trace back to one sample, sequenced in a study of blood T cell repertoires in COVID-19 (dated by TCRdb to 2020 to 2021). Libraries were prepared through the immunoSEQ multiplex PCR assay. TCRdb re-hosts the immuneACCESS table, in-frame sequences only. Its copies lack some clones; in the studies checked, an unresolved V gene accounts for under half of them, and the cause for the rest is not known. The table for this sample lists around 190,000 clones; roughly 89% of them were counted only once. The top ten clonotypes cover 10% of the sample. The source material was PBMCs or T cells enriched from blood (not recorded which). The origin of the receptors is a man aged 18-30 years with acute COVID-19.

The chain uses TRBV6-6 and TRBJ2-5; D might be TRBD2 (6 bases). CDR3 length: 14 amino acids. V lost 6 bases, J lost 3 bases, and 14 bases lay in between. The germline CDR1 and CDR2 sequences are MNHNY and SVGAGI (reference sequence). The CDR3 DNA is TGTGCCAGCAGCCCCCGGGGAGGTGAAGAGACCCAGTACTTC. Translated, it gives CASSPRGGEETQYF.

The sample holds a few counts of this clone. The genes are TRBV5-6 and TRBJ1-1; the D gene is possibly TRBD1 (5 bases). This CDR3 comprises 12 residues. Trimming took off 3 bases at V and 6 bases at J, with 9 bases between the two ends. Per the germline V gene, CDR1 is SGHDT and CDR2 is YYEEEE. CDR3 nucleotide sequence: TGTGCCAGCAGCTGGGGGGGTTCTGAAGCTTTCTTT. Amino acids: CASSWGGSEAFF.

The CDR3 nucleotides read TGTGCCAGCAGCCCGGGGACTAGCGGTAACAATGAGCAGTTCTTC. This codes for CASSPGTSGNNEQFF. V and J are TRBV9 and TRBJ2-1; 11 positions match TRBD2. Unmatched junction bases numbered 5, after V lost 4 bases and J lost 5 bases. The CDR3 length is 15 residues. Looked up from germline, CDR1 is SGDLS and CDR2 is YYNGEE.

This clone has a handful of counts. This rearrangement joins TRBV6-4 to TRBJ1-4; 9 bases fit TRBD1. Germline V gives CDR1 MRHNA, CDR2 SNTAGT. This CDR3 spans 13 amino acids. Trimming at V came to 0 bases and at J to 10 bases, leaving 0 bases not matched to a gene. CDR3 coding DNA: TGTGCCAGCAGTGACTCGGACAGGGGAAAACTGTTTTTT. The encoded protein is CASSDSDRGKLFF.

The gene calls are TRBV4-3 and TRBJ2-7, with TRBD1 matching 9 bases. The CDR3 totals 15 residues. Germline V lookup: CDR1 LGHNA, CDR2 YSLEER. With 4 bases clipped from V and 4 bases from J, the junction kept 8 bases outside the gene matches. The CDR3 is CASSPQSDRGYEQYF. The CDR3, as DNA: TGCGCCAGCAGCCCTCAATCGGACAGGGGTTACGAGCAGTACTTC.

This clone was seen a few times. CDR3: CASSYLRVTSNQPQHF. The CDR3 nucleotides read TGTGCCAGTAGTTACCTGAGAGTTACTAGCAATCAGCCCCAGCATTTT. This chain connects TRBV19 to TRBJ1-5; no firm D call. Germline CDR1 is LNHDA and CDR2 is SQIVND (reference sequence). The V gene lost 5 bases and the J gene lost 0 bases, with 14 bases spanning the gap. This CDR3 comprises 16 residues.

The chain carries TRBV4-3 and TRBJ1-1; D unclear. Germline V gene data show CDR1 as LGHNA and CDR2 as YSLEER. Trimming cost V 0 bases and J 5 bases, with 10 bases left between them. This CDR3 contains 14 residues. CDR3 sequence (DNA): TGCGCCAGCAGCCAAGATTTTCGCGGGACTGAAGCTTTCTTT. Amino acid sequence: CASSQDFRGTEAFF.

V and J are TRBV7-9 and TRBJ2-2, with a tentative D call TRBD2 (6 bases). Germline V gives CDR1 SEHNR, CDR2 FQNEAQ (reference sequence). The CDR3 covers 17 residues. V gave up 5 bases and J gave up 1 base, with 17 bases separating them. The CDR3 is CASSQPGGGGNTGELFF. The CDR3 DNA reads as TGTGCCAGCAGCCAGCCCGGGGGAGGCGGGAACACCGGGGAGCTGTTTTTT.

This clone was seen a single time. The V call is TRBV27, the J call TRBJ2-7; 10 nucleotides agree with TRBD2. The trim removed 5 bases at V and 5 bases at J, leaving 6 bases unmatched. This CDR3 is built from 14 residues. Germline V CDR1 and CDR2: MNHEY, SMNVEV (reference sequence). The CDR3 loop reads CASSTSGNNDEQYF. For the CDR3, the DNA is TGTGCCAGCAGTACTAGCGGGAATAATGACGAGCAGTACTTC.

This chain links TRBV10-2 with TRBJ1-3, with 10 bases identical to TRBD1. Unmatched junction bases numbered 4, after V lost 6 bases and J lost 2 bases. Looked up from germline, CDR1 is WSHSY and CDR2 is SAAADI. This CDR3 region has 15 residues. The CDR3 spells CASRETGGPGNTIYF. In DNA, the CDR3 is TGCGCCAGCAGAGAGACAGGGGGCCCTGGAAACACCATATATTTT.

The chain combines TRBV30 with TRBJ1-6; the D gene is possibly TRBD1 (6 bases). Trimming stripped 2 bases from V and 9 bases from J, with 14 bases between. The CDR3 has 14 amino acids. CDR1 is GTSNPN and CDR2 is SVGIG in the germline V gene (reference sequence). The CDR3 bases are TGTGCCTGGAGTCAACCGGGGGGCTCTTCACCCCTCCACTTT. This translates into CAWSQPGGSSPLHF. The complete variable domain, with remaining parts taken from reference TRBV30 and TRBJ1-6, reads SQTIHQWPATLVQPVGSPLSLECTVEGTSNPNLYWYRQAAGRGLQLLFYSVGIGQISSEVPQNLSASRPQDRQFILSSKKLLLSDSGFYLCAWSQPGGSSPLHFGNGTRLTVT.

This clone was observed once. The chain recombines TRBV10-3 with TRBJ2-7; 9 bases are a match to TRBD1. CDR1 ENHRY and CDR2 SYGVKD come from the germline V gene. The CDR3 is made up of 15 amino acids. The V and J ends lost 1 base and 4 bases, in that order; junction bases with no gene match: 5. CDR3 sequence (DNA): TGTGCCATCAGTGAGTGGGACAGGGACATATACGAGCAGTACTTC. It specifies CAISEWDRDIYEQYF.

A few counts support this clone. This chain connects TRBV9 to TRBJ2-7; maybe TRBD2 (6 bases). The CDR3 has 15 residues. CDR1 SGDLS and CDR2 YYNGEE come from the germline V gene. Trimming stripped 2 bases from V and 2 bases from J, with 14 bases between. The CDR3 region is CASSVDGTSTYEQYF. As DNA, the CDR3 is TGTGCCAGCAGCGTGGACGGGACTTCCACCTACGAGCAGTACTTC.

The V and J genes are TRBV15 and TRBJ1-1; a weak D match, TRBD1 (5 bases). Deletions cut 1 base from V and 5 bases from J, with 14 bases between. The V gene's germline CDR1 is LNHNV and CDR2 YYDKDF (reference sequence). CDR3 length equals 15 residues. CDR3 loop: CATSRGDRSGTEAFF. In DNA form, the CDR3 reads TGTGCCACCAGCAGAGGGGACCGGAGCGGGACTGAAGCTTTCTTT.

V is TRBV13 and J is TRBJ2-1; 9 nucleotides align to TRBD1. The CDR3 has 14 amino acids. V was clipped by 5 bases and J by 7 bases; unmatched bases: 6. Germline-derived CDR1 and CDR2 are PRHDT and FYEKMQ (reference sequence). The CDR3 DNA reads TGTGCCAGCAGCCCCGGGACAGGGAATAATGAGCAGTTCTTC. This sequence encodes CASSPGTGNNEQFF.

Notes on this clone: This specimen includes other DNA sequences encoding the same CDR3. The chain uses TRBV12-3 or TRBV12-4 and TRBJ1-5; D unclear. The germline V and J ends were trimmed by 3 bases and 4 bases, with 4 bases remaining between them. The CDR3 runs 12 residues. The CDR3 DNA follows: TGTGCCAGCAGTTTCCGGAATCAGCCCCAGCATTTT. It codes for CASSFRNQPQHF.

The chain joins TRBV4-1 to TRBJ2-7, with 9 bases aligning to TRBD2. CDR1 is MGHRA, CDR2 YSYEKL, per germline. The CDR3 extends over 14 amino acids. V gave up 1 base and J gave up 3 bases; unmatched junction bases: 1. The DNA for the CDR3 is TGCGCCAGCAGCCAAGTAGCGGGAGACTACGAGCAGTACTTC. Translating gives CASSQVAGDYEQYF.

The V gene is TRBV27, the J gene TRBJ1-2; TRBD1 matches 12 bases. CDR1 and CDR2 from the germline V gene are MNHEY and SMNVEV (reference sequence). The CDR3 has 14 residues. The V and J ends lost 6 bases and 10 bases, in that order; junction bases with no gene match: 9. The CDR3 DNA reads TGTGCCAGCAGCCCAACCGGGACAGGGGGCTACTACACCTTC. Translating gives CASSPTGTGGYYTF.

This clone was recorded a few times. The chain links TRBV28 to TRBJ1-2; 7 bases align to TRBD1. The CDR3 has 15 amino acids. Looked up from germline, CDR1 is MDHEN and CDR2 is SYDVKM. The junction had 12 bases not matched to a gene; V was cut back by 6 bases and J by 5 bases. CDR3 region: CASSLPGTDLYGYTF. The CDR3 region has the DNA TGTGCCAGCAGCCTCCCCGGGACAGATTTATATGGCTACACCTTC.

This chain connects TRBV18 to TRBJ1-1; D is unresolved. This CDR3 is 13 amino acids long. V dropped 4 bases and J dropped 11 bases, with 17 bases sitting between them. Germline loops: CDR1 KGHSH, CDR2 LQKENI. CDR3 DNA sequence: TGTGCCAGCTCACGGAACGGGGAAGGGTTGGCTTTCTTT. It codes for CASSRNGEGLAFF.

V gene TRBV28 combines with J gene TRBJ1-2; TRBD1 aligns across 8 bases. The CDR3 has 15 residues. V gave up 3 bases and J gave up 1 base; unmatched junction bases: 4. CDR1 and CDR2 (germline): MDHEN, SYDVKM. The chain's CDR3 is CASSFGRGLNYGYTF. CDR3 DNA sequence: TGTGCCAGCAGTTTCGGCAGGGGGCTTAACTATGGCTACACCTTC.

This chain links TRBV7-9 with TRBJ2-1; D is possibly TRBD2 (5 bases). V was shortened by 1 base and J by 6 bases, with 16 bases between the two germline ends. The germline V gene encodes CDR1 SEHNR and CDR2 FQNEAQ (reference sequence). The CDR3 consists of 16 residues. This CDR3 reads CASSLGSLAAGNEQFF. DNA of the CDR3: TGTGCCAGCAGCTTAGGATCGCTAGCAGCAGGCAATGAGCAGTTCTTC.

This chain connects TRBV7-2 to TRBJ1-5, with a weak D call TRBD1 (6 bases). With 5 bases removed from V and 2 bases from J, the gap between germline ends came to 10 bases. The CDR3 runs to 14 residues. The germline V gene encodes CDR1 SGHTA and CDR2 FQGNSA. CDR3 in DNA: TGTGCCAGCAGCCCAGGGGCTGGCAATCAGCCCCAGCATTTT. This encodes CASSPGAGNQPQHF.

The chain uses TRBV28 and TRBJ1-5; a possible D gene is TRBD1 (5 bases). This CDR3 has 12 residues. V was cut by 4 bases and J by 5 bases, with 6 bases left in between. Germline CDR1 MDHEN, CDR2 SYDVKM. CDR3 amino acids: CASSWGDQPQHF. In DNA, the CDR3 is TGTGCCAGCAGTTGGGGGGATCAGCCCCAGCATTTT.

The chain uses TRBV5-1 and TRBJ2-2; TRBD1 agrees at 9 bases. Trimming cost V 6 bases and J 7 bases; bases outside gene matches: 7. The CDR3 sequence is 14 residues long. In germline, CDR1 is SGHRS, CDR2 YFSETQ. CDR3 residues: CASTRDRDDGELFF. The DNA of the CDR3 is TGCGCCAGCACGCGGGACAGGGACGACGGGGAGCTGTTTTTT. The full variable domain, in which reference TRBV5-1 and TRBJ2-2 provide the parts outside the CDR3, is KAGVTQTPRYLIKTRGQQVTLSCSPISGHRSVSWYQQTPGQGLQFLFEYFSETQRNKGNFPGRFSGRQFSNSRSEMNVSTLELGDSALYLCASTRDRDDGELFFGEGSRLTVL.

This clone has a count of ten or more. The CDR3 region is CASRLTRGTEAFF. Written as DNA, the CDR3 is TGTGCCTCCCGGTTAACCAGGGGGACTGAAGCTTTCTTT. The chain recombines TRBV19 with TRBJ1-1, with 7 positions matching TRBD1. J gave up 5 bases and V 11 bases, and 11 bases lay outside the gene matches. The CDR3 runs 13 residues. Per the germline V gene, CDR1 is LNHDA and CDR2 is SQIVND (reference sequence).

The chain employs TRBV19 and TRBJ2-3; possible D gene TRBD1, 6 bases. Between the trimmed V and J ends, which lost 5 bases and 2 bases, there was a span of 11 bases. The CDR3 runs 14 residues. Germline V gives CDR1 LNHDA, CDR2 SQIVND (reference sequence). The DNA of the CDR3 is TGTGCCAGTAGTTTTGGACAGACCACAGATACGCAGTATTTT. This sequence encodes CASSFGQTTDTQYF. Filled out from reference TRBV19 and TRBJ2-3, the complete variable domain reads DGGITQSPKYLFRKEGQNVTLSCEQNLNHDAMYWYRQDPGQGLRLIYYSQIVNDFQKGDIAEGYSVSREKKESFPLTVTSAQKNPTAFYLCASSFGQTTDTQYFGPGTRLTVL.

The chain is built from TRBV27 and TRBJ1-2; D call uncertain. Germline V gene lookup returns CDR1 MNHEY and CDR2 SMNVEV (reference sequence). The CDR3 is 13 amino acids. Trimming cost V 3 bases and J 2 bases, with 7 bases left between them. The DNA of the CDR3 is TGTGCCAGCAGTTTGAGTGAGAACTATGGCTACACCTTC. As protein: CASSLSENYGYTF.

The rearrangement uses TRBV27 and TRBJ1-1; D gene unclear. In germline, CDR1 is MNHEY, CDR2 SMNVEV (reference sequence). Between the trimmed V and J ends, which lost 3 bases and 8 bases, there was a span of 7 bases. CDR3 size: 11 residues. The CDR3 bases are TGTGCCAGCAGTTTTGGCCAAGAAGCTTTCTTT. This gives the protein CASSFGQEAFF.

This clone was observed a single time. The CDR3 DNA reads as TGTGCCAGTAGGGAAGCAGGGGTGGGAGTAAACTATGGCTACACCTTC. It is translated as CASREAGVGVNYGYTF. V usage is TRBV19 and J usage is TRBJ1-2, with TRBD1 as a possible D gene (6 bases). This CDR3 is 16 amino acids long. V lost 6 bases to trimming and J lost 2 bases, with 19 bases between them. CDR1 is LNHDA, CDR2 SQIVND, per germline (reference sequence).

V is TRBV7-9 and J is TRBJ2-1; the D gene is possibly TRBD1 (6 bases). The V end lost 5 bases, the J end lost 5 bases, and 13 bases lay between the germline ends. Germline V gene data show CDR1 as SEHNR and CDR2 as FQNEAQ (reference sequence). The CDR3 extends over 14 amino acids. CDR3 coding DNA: TGTGCCAGCAGCGGTAGGGACACAGACAATGAGCAGTTCTTC. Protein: CASSGRDTDNEQFF.

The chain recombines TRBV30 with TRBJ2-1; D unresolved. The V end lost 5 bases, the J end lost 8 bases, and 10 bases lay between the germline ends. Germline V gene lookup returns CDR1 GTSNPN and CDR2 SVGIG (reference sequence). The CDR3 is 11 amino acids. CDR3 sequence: CAWSVTDEQFF. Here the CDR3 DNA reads TGTGCCTGGTCCGTTACGGATGAGCAGTTCTTC.